One and the same sample provided the 30 T cell receptor beta chains below, sequenced in a study of regulatory T cells in long-lasting Graves disease. Time point indicated: newly diagnosed GD, antithyroid drugs for less than 3 months. PBMC RNA served as the TCR library source. Assembly of TCR beta libraries relied on iRepertoire HTBI primers together with Arm-PCR of CDR3 regions. TCRdb re-derived calls from the multiplex PCR reads in MiXCR, one entry per CDR3 protein. The sample yields some 450,000 distinct CDR3 sequences, 16% seen once. These same records also appear under a second study, on T cells in Graves' hyperthyroidism and ophthalmopathy.

The source material was peripheral blood mononuclear cells (PBMCs), sampled at new diagnosis, from a patient treated with antithyroid drugs. The receptors here all came from a woman younger than 45 with Graves disease.

This clonotype was counted ten times or more. The rearrangement joins TRBV12-3 or TRBV12-4 to TRBJ2-7; 8 bases match TRBD2. With 2 bases clipped from V and 6 bases from J, the junction kept 6 bases outside the gene matches. This CDR3 is built from 14 residues. The CDR3 reads CASSLSAGASEQYF. DNA of the CDR3: TGTGCCAGCAGTTTATCAGCGGGGGCATCCGAGCAGTACTTC.

This clonotype showed up many times. The chain recombines TRBV2 with TRBJ2-1; no reliable D call. CDR1 is SNHLY and CDR2 is FYNNEI in the germline V gene. Trimming removed 2 bases at V and 1 base at J, with 9 bases between. The CDR3 has 15 amino acids. The CDR3 bases are TGTGCCAGCAGTGAACAAGCGTTATCCTACAATGAGCAGTTCTTC. This sequence encodes CASSEQALSYNEQFF.

V and J are TRBV7-2 and TRBJ2-3; 7 positions agree with TRBD2. The germline V gene encodes CDR1 SGHTA and CDR2 FQGNSA. The CDR3 covers 15 residues. V dropped 3 bases and J dropped 2; count of bases not matched to a gene: 5. Here the CDR3 reads CASSFSGATTDTQYF. The CDR3 region has the DNA TGTGCCAGCAGCTTCAGCGGGGCCACCACAGATACGCAGTATTTT.

Concerning this clonotype: A much bigger clone sits one base away, suggesting this may be a read error. The chain carries TRBV20-1 and TRBJ2-1; 7 nucleotides agree with TRBD2. CDR1 is DFQATT and CDR2 is SNEGSKA in the germline V gene (reference sequence). V was pared by 0 bases and J by 0 bases, with 8 bases of the junction left unmatched. The CDR3 is 17 residues long. The CDR3 is CSARDRSGAGSYNEQFF. The CDR3 coding sequence is TGCAGTGCTAGAGATAGGAGCGGGGCGGGCTCCTACAATGAGCAGTTCTTC.

The chain links TRBV5-1 to TRBJ2-1, with D tentatively TRBD2 (6 bases). The germline gives CDR1 SGHRS, CDR2 YFSETQ. V was cut by 2 bases and J by 3 bases, with 12 bases left in between. CDR3 length: 15 residues. The CDR3 coding sequence is TGCGCCAGCAGCTTTGGGGGGAGCCGCTACAATGAGCAGTTCTTC. Amino acid sequence: CASSFGGSRYNEQFF.

Note on this clonotype: An end of the junction does not agree with germline; a read error may underlie this. The gene calls are TRBV5-1 and TRBJ1-2, with 9 nucleotides matching TRBD1. In germline, CDR1 is SGHRS, CDR2 YFSETQ. This CDR3 is built from 14 residues. The CDR3 is CASRTTGGNYGCTF. In DNA, the CDR3 is TGCGCCAGCAGGACGACAGGGGGGAACTATGGCTGCACCTTC.

The chain has TRBV14 and TRBJ2-3; weak D call: TRBD1 (6 bases). The J call may be faulty, since TRBJ2-7 better matches the DNA end. Per germline, CDR1 SGHDN and CDR2 FVKESK. The CDR3 covers 14 residues. The DNA for the CDR3 is TGTGCCAGCAGCGGCTGGGGGCGCCGGTACGAGCAGTACTTC. This sequence encodes CASSGWGRRYEQYF.

This clonotype was picked up many times. This sequence joins TRBV7-2 and TRBJ2-1; D ambiguous. Trimming removed 6 bases from V and 5 bases from J, with 11 bases in between. Germline V gives CDR1 SGHTA, CDR2 FQGNSA. The CDR3 is 13 residues long. The CDR3 loop is CASSPRPDNEQFF. CDR3 nucleotides: TGTGCCAGCAGTCCCCGACCCGACAATGAGCAGTTCTTC.

There are a few counts of this clonotype. The rearrangement links TRBV11-2 to TRBJ2-5; either TRBD1 or TRBD2 may supply D (6 bases each). Trimming shortened V by 5 bases and J by 0 bases, and 19 bases separated the two germline ends. Per the germline V gene, CDR1 is SGHAT and CDR2 is FQNNGV. This CDR3 contains 17 residues. CDR3 sequence: CASSVGGSWTYQETQYF. The CDR3 region has the DNA TGTGCCAGCAGCGTGGGGGGCAGTTGGACGTACCAAGAGACCCAGTACTTC.

J is TRBJ2-1 and V is TRBV4-3, with D possibly TRBD2 on 6 matching bases. The CDR3 totals 14 residues. V was clipped by 1 base and J by 8 bases, with 12 bases between them. Germline values: CDR1 LGHNA, CDR2 YSLEER. The CDR3 region is CASSQGRGEDEQFF. In nucleotides, the CDR3 is TGCGCCAGCAGCCAAGGTCGAGGGGAGGATGAGCAGTTCTTC.

At least ten counts were recorded for this clonotype. The chain combines TRBV10-3 with TRBJ2-1; 9 bases align to TRBD2. Germline V lookup: CDR1 ENHRY, CDR2 SYGVKD. V was pared by 4 bases and J by 0 bases, with 10 bases of the junction left unmatched. This CDR3 is 18 amino acids long. The CDR3 reads CAISGLRSSGSSYNEQFF. CDR3 nucleotides: TGTGCCATCAGTGGACTCCGAAGTAGCGGGAGCTCCTACAATGAGCAGTTCTTC.

This clonotype has more than one count but fewer than ten. The chain couples TRBV9 to TRBJ2-1; 8 positions agree with TRBD1. Trimming cost V 3 bases and J 4 bases; bases outside gene matches: 6. The CDR3 has 15 residues. CDR1 is SGDLS and CDR2 is YYNGEE in the germline V gene. This CDR3 reads CASSADRVGYNEQFF. The DNA of the CDR3 is TGTGCCAGCAGCGCGGACAGGGTGGGGTACAATGAGCAGTTCTTC.

The genes are TRBV6-5 and TRBJ1-3; unclear D gene. Trimming took off 1 base at V and 3 bases at J, with 7 bases between the two ends. The CDR3 has 14 residues. The V gene's germline CDR1 is MNHEY and CDR2 SVGAGI. The CDR3 nucleotides are TGTGCCAGCAGTTACTTAAGAGATGGAAACACCATATATTTT. Its protein is CASSYLRDGNTIYF.

This clonotype was seen once. J is TRBJ2-4 and V is TRBV10-3; 9 bases map to TRBD2. V shed 0 bases, J shed 6 bases, and the junction held 9 bases outside the gene matches. The CDR3 loop spans 17 amino acids. Per germline, CDR1 ENHRY and CDR2 SYGVKD. The CDR3 DNA reads TGTGCCATCAGTGAGTCCGGGGGACTAGCTCCGGGAAACATTCAGTACTTC. This codes for CAISESGGLAPGNIQYF.

The chain recombines TRBV3-1 with TRBJ2-1, with TRBD1 as a possible D gene (6 bases). Trimming removed 4 bases at V and 9 bases at J, with 13 bases between. From germline, CDR1 is LGHDT and CDR2 YNNKEL (reference sequence). CDR3 length: 13 residues. In nucleotides, the CDR3 is TGTGCCAGCAGCCGCCTGCCGGACAGTGAGCAGTTCTTC. Its protein is CASSRLPDSEQFF.

The chain joins TRBV19 to TRBJ2-7; 10 bases line up with TRBD2. Germline assignment: CDR1 LNHDA and CDR2 SQIVND (reference sequence). V dropped 4 bases and J dropped 5; count of bases not matched to a gene: 20. This CDR3 is built from 19 residues. CDR3 sequence reads: CASSNRMSGRARNSDEQYF. CDR3 sequence (DNA): TGTGCCAGTAGTAATCGAATGAGCGGGAGGGCAAGAAACTCGGACGAGCAGTACTTC.

In this sample, this clonotype turned up a few times. One base away lies a much larger clone, so this may be a sequencing read error. The V gene is TRBV12-3 or TRBV12-4, the J gene TRBJ2-7; 9 positions match TRBD2. The length of the CDR3 is 15 residues. V shed 6 bases and J 6 bases; nucleotides not matched to a gene: 12. CDR3 nucleotide sequence: TGTGCCAGCAGCCCCTGGACTAGCGAATTGGGCGAGCAGTACTTC. As protein: CASSPWTSELGEQYF.

This clonotype was recorded at least ten times. The V call is TRBV7-9, the J call TRBJ2-2, with 7 bases matching TRBD1. From germline, CDR1 is SEHNR and CDR2 FQNEAQ (reference sequence). V was clipped by 5 bases and J by 0 bases; unmatched bases: 12. The CDR3 is made up of 18 amino acids. Here the CDR3 reads CASSRNHLGGTNTGELFF. The CDR3 DNA reads TGTGCCAGCAGCCGGAATCACCTAGGGGGCACGAACACCGGGGAGCTGTTTTTT.

This chain uses TRBV20-1 with TRBJ2-1; 11 positions agree with TRBD1. This CDR3 is built from 18 residues. Trimming removed 3 bases from V and 3 bases from J; junction bases left unmatched: 13. The germline V gene encodes CDR1 DFQATT and CDR2 SNEGSKA (reference sequence). The CDR3 sequence: CSASSLKGDRGNYNEQFF. In DNA form, the CDR3 reads TGCAGTGCTAGTAGTTTAAAGGGGGACAGGGGGAACTACAATGAGCAGTTCTTC.

At least ten counts were recorded for this clonotype. The genes are TRBV30 and TRBJ2-2; D is uncertain. V dropped 0 bases and J dropped 5 bases, with 4 bases sitting between them. This CDR3 is built from 12 residues. CDR1 GTSNPN and CDR2 SVGIG come from the germline V gene (reference sequence). Written as DNA, the CDR3 is TGTGCCTGGAGTGTCGAGACCGGGGAGCTGTTTTTT. It specifies CAWSVETGELFF.

The table lists this clonotype with a count of one. A much larger clone sits a single nucleotide away, making a read error possible. The V call is TRBV6-5, the J call TRBJ2-7, with TRBD1 matching 8 bases. The V segment lost 1 base and the J segment 2 bases; nucleotides outside the gene matches: 7. Looked up from germline, CDR1 is MNHEY and CDR2 is SVGAGI. This CDR3 is built from 16 residues. The CDR3 nucleotides are TGTGCCAGCAGTTACTTCCCGGGACAGGAGACCTACGAGCAGTACTTC. Its translation: CASSYFPGQETYEQYF.

This clonotype appeared many times. V and J are TRBV11-2 and TRBJ1-1, with TRBD1 as a possible D gene (5 bases). CDR3 length equals 14 residues. Trimming stripped 0 bases from V and 3 bases from J, with 8 bases between. The V gene's germline CDR1 is SGHAT and CDR2 FQNNGV. The CDR3 loop reads CASSLEIQDTEAFF. The CDR3 region has the DNA TGTGCCAGCAGCTTAGAGATACAGGACACTGAAGCTTTCTTT.

This clonotype has only a few counts. The CDR3 sequence: CASSIGGRDEQYF. The CDR3 nucleotides read TGTGCCAGTAGTATAGGTGGGAGAGACGAGCAGTACTTC. The V gene is TRBV19, the J gene TRBJ2-7, with a weak D call TRBD2 (5 bases). Germline lookup yields CDR1 LNHDA and CDR2 SQIVND (reference sequence). Trimming removed 1 base from V and 5 bases from J, with 9 bases in between. The CDR3 has 13 amino acids.

The chain is built from TRBV10-3 and TRBJ2-1, with TRBD2 matching 13 bases. The CDR3 runs 16 residues. Per germline, CDR1 ENHRY and CDR2 SYGVKD. After removal of 4 bases from V and 4 bases from J, the junction contained 4 bases not matched to a gene. CDR3 residues: CAISGRTSGSYNEQFF. CDR3 in DNA: TGTGCCATCAGTGGCAGGACTAGCGGGAGTTACAATGAGCAGTTCTTC.

This clonotype was detected ten times or more. The chain recombines TRBV7-2 with TRBJ1-1, with D tentatively TRBD1 (5 bases). CDR1 and CDR2 (germline): SGHTA, FQGNSA. Trimming removed 3 bases from V and 7 bases from J, with 12 bases in between. The CDR3 loop spans 13 amino acids. The CDR3 nucleotides read TGTGCCAGCAGCTTTTGGGGGTCGGGTGAAGCTTTCTTT. Its translation: CASSFWGSGEAFF.

This clonotype was seen many times. This sequence joins TRBV28 and TRBJ1-5; TRBD1 matches at 7 bases. This CDR3 has 13 amino acids. Germline CDR1 MDHEN, CDR2 SYDVKM. V gave up 6 bases and J gave up 4 bases; unmatched junction bases: 3. The CDR3 here is CASRQGRNQPQHF. The CDR3 DNA reads TGTGCCAGCAGACAGGGGCGGAATCAGCCCCAGCATTTT.

This clonotype has a handful of counts. The CDR3 nucleotides read TGTGCCAGCAGCTTTGGACAGGCACGCTTCAGCTCCTACGAGCAGTACTTC. This codes for CASSFGQARFSSYEQYF. V is TRBV7-2 and J is TRBJ2-7; 7 nucleotides align to TRBD1. From germline, CDR1 is SGHTA and CDR2 FQGNSA. This CDR3 is 17 amino acids long. V trimming: 3 bases; J trimming: 0 bases; junction bases outside the gene matches: 11.

The chain joins TRBV20-1 to TRBJ2-1; 12 nucleotides agree with TRBD2. V gave up 6 bases and J gave up 0 bases; unmatched junction bases: 6. The germline V gene encodes CDR1 DFQATT and CDR2 SNEGSKA (reference sequence). There are 16 residues in the CDR3. The CDR3 coding sequence is TGCAGTGCCCCCAGGACTAGCGGGAACTCCTACAATGAGCAGTTCTTC. It specifies CSAPRTSGNSYNEQFF.

This clonotype was counted ten times or more. CDR3 amino acids: CASSLFAIPGQTFYEQYF. The CDR3 nucleotides read TGTGCCAGCAGTTTATTCGCTATACCGGGACAGACCTTCTACGAGCAGTACTTC. The chain couples TRBV27 to TRBJ2-7; 7 nucleotides agree with TRBD1. Germline assignment: CDR1 MNHEY and CDR2 SMNVEV (reference sequence). The ends lost 1 base at V and 3 bases at J; junction bases unmatched: 15. The CDR3 length is 18 residues.

This clonotype was found many times. This rearrangement joins TRBV2 to TRBJ2-5, with 11 bases aligning to TRBD2. The CDR3 consists of 13 residues. CDR1 is SNHLY and CDR2 is FYNNEI in the germline V gene. V was pared by 6 bases and J by 4 bases, with 1 base of the junction left unmatched. The CDR3 bases are TGTGCCAGCAGGACTAGCGGGATAGAGACCCAGTACTTC. This codes for CASRTSGIETQYF.